Listed below are T cell receptor beta chains from one sample, sequenced in a study of cytomegalovirus exposure and HLA in healthy donors. The repertoire was sequenced with immunoSEQ multiplex PCR; TCRdb's copy has only in-frame clones and lacks some. The sample lists some 190,000 clones; about 82% were seen once. Material for sequencing was PBMCs. Every receptor here comes from a woman under 30 in good health and CMV-seronegative. The CDR3 runs from the conserved cysteine through the conserved F or W. A D gene is named only where the DNA matches it firmly. Clone size is given for some rows only: seen once, a few or many times, or a class if the clone is expanded.

j_call,cdr3_length,v_call,clone_size,d_call,cdr3_aa,cdr3_nt
TRBJ1-1,17,TRBV2,NA,NA,CASSEWPERGINTEAFF,TGTGCCAGCAGTGAATGGCCCGAGCGGGGGATCAACACTGAAGCTTTCTTT
TRBJ2-7,16,TRBV5-1,NA,TRBD2,CASSLSLLAETYEQYF,TGCGCCAGCAGCTTGAGTCTTCTAGCGGAAACCTACGAGCAGTACTTC
TRBJ1-2,15,TRBV9,NA,NA,CASSVVNSPSYGYTF,TGTGCCAGCAGCGTAGTCAACAGTCCCAGCTATGGCTACACCTTC
TRBJ2-7,15,TRBV10-1,NA,NA,CASSVNLGGISEQYF,TGCGCCAGCAGTGTCAACCTGGGAGGTATCTCCGAGCAGTACTTC
TRBJ1-1,14,TRBV18,NA,TRBD1,CASSPTGTNTEAFF,TGTGCCAGCTCACCGACAGGGACGAACACTGAAGCTTTCTTT
TRBJ2-3,18,TRBV9,NA,TRBD2,CASSVSVWRRESADTQYF,TGTGCCAGCAGCGTAAGTGTCTGGCGGCGGGAGTCCGCAGATACGCAGTATTTT
TRBJ2-3,17,TRBV5-6,NA,TRBD2,CASSWRLERGPPDTQYF,TGTGCCAGCAGCTGGCGGCTGGAGCGGGGCCCCCCCGATACGCAGTATTTT
TRBJ1-2,12,TRBV10-1,NA,NA,CASSDNHGGYTF,TGCGCCAGCAGTGACAACCACGGGGGCTACACCTTC
TRBJ1-1,13,TRBV14,once,NA,CASSEGSWTEAFF,TGTGCCAGCAGCGAGGGTAGCTGGACTGAAGCTTTCTTT
TRBJ2-7,15,TRBV25-1,NA,NA,CASSRGSGGRNEQYF,TGTGCCAGCTCGAGGGGGTCGGGGGGCAGGAACGAGCAGTACTTC
TRBJ2-2,16,TRBV19,NA,NA,CASSALRGSWSGELFF,TGTGCCAGTAGTGCTCTGAGGGGGTCCTGGTCCGGGGAGCTGTTTTTT
TRBJ2-1,17,TRBV4-1,NA,NA,CASSLRTGGSSYNEQFF,TGCGCCAGCAGTCTTAGGACCGGGGGATCCTCCTACAATGAGCAGTTCTTC
TRBJ1-1,14,TRBV2,NA,NA,CASSVRTADTEAFF,TGTGCCAGCAGTGTAAGAACAGCGGACACTGAAGCTTTCTTT
TRBJ1-2,15,TRBV6-5,NA,TRBD1,CASRRPGQGNYGYTF,TGTGCCAGCAGGCGACCGGGACAGGGTAACTATGGCTACACCTTC
TRBJ2-7,14,TRBV10-3,NA,TRBD1,CAISGQTGAYEQYF,TGTGCCATCAGTGGGCAGACAGGGGCCTACGAGCAGTACTTC
TRBJ2-7,14,TRBV5-1,NA,NA,CASSLDSVPYEQYF,TGCGCCAGCAGCTTGGACTCCGTCCCCTACGAGCAGTACTTC
TRBJ1-5,16,TRBV18,once,TRBD1,CASSGQRSVSNQPQHF,TGTGCCAGCTCGGGACAGCGGAGCGTTAGCAATCAGCCCCAGCATTTT
TRBJ2-2,18,TRBV28,NA,TRBD2,CASSSPGTSGGAAGELFF,TGTGCCAGCAGTTCCCCCGGGACTAGCGGGGGGGCCGCCGGGGAGCTGTTTTTT
TRBJ2-1,14,TRBV6-5,NA,TRBD2,CASSYSLAENEQFF,TGTGCCAGCAGTTACTCACTAGCGGAGAATGAGCAGTTCTTC
TRBJ2-7,14,TRBV6-6,NA,TRBD1,CASNSDRVSYEQYF,TGTGCCAGCAACTCGGACAGGGTCTCCTACGAGCAGTACTTC
TRBJ2-1,13,TRBV7-2,few,NA,CASSLTRSYEQFF,TGTGCCAGCAGCCTTACTAGATCCTATGAGCAGTTCTTC
TRBJ1-1,15,TRBV11-1,NA,NA,CASSLVPTGETEAFF,TGTGCCAGCAGCTTAGTACCAACGGGGGAGACTGAAGCTTTCTTT
TRBJ2-3,15,TRBV6-4,NA,TRBD2,CASSFGLASTDTQYF,TGTGCCAGCAGTTTCGGACTAGCTAGCACAGATACGCAGTATTTT
TRBJ1-1,14,TRBV11-3,NA,NA,CASSLDGRGTEAFF,TGTGCCAGCAGCTTGGACGGGAGGGGTACTGAAGCTTTCTTT
TRBJ2-4,16,TRBV5-4,NA,NA,CASSVPGSPTKNIQYF,TGTGCCAGCAGCGTGCCGGGGTCTCCGACCAAAAACATTCAGTACTTC
TRBJ2-1,18,TRBV25-1,once,TRBD2,CASSEFFLTTSGGNEQFF,TGTGCCAGCAGTGAATTTTTTCTTACGACTAGCGGGGGCAATGAGCAGTTCTTC
TRBJ2-6,17,TRBV25-1,NA,TRBD2,CASSAASGASGANVLTF,TGTGCCAGCAGTGCCGCTAGCGGGGCGTCTGGGGCCAACGTCCTGACTTTC
TRBJ2-7,15,TRBV7-6,NA,TRBD2,CASSSPPGGGYEQYF,TGTGCCAGCAGCTCCCCCCCGGGGGGGGGCTACGAGCAGTACTTC
TRBJ2-1,16,TRBV30,NA,NA,CAWSRGGQGSYNEQFF,TGTGCCTGGAGCCGGGGGGGACAGGGCTCCTACAATGAGCAGTTCTTC
TRBJ2-7,18,TRBV4-2,NA,NA,CASSQDKREASRSYEQYF,TGTGCCAGCAGCCAAGATAAAAGGGAGGCTAGCCGTTCCTACGAGCAGTACTTC
TRBJ1-2,15,TRBV19,NA,NA,CASSIAARGNYGYTF,TGTGCCAGTAGTATAGCAGCCAGGGGAAACTATGGCTACACCTTC
TRBJ2-6,17,TRBV10-2,NA,NA,CASSEPLTASGANVLTF,TGCGCCAGCAGTGAACCCCTAACAGCTTCTGGGGCCAACGTCCTGACTTTC
TRBJ2-7,16,TRBV19,NA,TRBD1,CASSIRTGTGAYEQYF,TGTGCCAGTAGTATACGGACCGGGACAGGGGCCTACGAGCAGTACTTC
TRBJ2-5,13,TRBV1,NA,NA,CTSSLGSSGTQYF,TGCACCAGCAGCCTCGGAAGCTCGGGGACCCAGTACTTC
TRBJ2-1,14,TRBV9,few,TRBD1,CASSEGALIGEQFF,TGTGCCAGCTCAGAGGGGGCGCTCATAGGTGAGCAGTTCTTC
TRBJ1-5,17,TRBV7-8,NA,NA,CASSLARSGGANQPQHF,TGTGCCAGCAGCTTAGCAAGGTCCGGGGGGGCCAATCAGCCCCAGCATTTT
TRBJ1-1,14,TRBV7-3,NA,NA,CAGEPVGESTEAFF,TGTGCCGGAGAGCCAGTCGGGGAAAGCACTGAAGCTTTCTTT
TRBJ1-5,16,TRBV19,once,TRBD1,CATRDRGLRSNQPQHF,TGTGCCACCCGGGACAGGGGGCTGAGGAGCAATCAGCCCCAGCATTTT
TRBJ2-1,14,TRBV19,NA,TRBD1,CASRGQGNANEQFF,TGTGCCAGTAGGGGACAGGGTAACGCCAATGAGCAGTTCTTC
TRBJ2-7,16,TRBV5-1,NA,TRBD2,CASSSSRDYPAYEQYF,TGCGCCAGCAGCTCAAGCCGGGACTATCCTGCCTACGAGCAGTACTTC
TRBJ2-5,16,TRBV7-3,NA,NA,CASSLTPRSYQETQYF,TGTGCCAGCAGCTTAACGCCTAGATCGTACCAAGAGACCCAGTACTTC
TRBJ2-7,13,TRBV6-6,NA,TRBD1,CASNRGTDYEQYF,TGTGCCAGCAACAGGGGGACGGACTACGAGCAGTACTTC
TRBJ1-2,14,TRBV28,NA,TRBD1,CASRLGQAWGGYTF,TGTGCCAGTAGACTCGGACAGGCCTGGGGTGGCTACACCTTC
TRBJ1-1,14,TRBV6-5,NA,TRBD1,CASSLGQGHTEAFF,TGTGCCAGCAGCCTTGGACAGGGCCACACTGAAGCTTTCTTT
TRBJ1-5,13,TRBV6-5,NA,NA,CASSYRGDQPQHF,TGTGCCAGCAGTTACAGAGGAGATCAGCCCCAGCATTTT
TRBJ1-4,15,TRBV9,NA,TRBD1,CASSVAGTGYEKLFF,TGTGCCAGCAGCGTAGCGGGGACAGGGTATGAAAAACTGTTTTTT
TRBJ2-6,15,TRBV4-1,NA,NA,CASSQQGTGANVLTF,TGCGCCAGCAGCCAACAGGGAACCGGGGCCAACGTCCTGACTTTC
TRBJ2-3,16,TRBV6-6,NA,NA,CASSSPLKGAADTQYF,TGTGCCAGCAGTTCCCCCCTCAAAGGCGCGGCAGATACGCAGTATTTT
TRBJ2-1,16,TRBV19,NA,TRBD2,CASRTGTSGRLSEQFF,TGTGCCAGTAGAACCGGGACTAGCGGGAGGTTATCTGAGCAGTTCTTC
TRBJ2-7,15,TRBV5-1,NA,NA,CASSLITHQAYEQYF,TGCGCCAGCAGCTTGATCACACATCAAGCCTACGAGCAGTACTTC
TRBJ2-2,15,TRBV6-1,NA,TRBD1,CASSSRTGYSGELFF,TGTGCCAGCAGTTCAAGGACAGGGTACAGCGGGGAGCTGTTTTTT
TRBJ1-2,15,TRBV6-5,few,TRBD1,CASRRTGPPNYGYTF,TGTGCCAGCAGACGGACAGGTCCTCCCAACTATGGCTACACCTTC